Each of the 27 T cell receptor beta chains below was sequenced from the same sample in a study of cytomegalovirus exposure and HLA in healthy donors. Researchers ran the PCR with 60 Vbeta and 13 Jbeta primers. The assay was immunoSEQ multiplex PCR, and TCRdb's table has in-frame clones only and misses some. Here the sample spans some 130,000 clones, roughly 85% being singletons. Sequencing used PBMCs. The origin of the receptors is a man in his forties or fifties in good health and CMV-seropositive.

In its sample, this clone was seen once. The chain employs TRBV28 and TRBJ2-7, with 7 positions matching TRBD1. The germline CDR1 and CDR2 sequences are MDHEN and SYDVKM. This CDR3 has 16 amino acids. With V trimmed by 6 bases and J by 0 bases, 11 bases remained unmatched. Here the CDR3 DNA reads TGTGCCAGCAGCACCAGTCTGAGGACAGGCTCCTACGAGCAGTACTTC. The encoded protein is CASSTSLRTGSYEQYF.

This clone was picked up a small number of times. The gene calls are TRBV4-2 and TRBJ1-6, with D perhaps matching TRBD1 (5 bases). The CDR3 length is 17 residues. Trimming cost V 4 bases and J 6 bases, with 19 bases left between them. Germline V gene data show CDR1 as LGHNA and CDR2 as YNFKEQ. Here the CDR3 DNA reads TGTGCCAGCAGCCGAGAAGCTCCACAGGCCATTAATTCACCCCTCCACTTT. Its protein is CASSREAPQAINSPLHF.

The rearrangement joins TRBV6-1 to TRBJ1-4, with D perhaps matching TRBD1 (6 bases). With 6 bases removed from V and 3 bases from J, the gap between germline ends came to 11 bases. The CDR3 loop spans 14 amino acids. CDR1 and CDR2 from the germline V gene are MNHNS and SASEGT. This CDR3 reads CASSQGRANEKLFF. CDR3 in DNA: TGTGCCAGCAGCCAGGGGCGGGCTAATGAAAAACTGTTTTTT.

This clone has a handful of counts. The chain links TRBV30 to TRBJ2-1, with D possibly TRBD1 on 5 matching bases. The germline CDR1 and CDR2 sequences are GTSNPN and SVGIG (reference sequence). The CDR3 is made up of 16 amino acids. The V gene lost 2 bases and the J gene lost 0 bases, with 14 bases spanning the gap. The CDR3 region is CAWSSLTELSYNEQFF. The CDR3 DNA follows: TGTGCCTGGAGTTCATTGACAGAACTCTCCTACAATGAGCAGTTCTTC.

The rearrangement uses TRBV2 and TRBJ2-7, with D perhaps TRBD2 (6 bases). Trimming cost V 7 bases and J 3 bases, with 19 bases left between them. Germline values: CDR1 SNHLY, CDR2 FYNNEI. The CDR3 totals 15 residues. This chain's CDR3 is CASTGVPVNIYEQYF. CDR3 nucleotide sequence: TGTGCCAGCACGGGGGTCCCCGTGAACATCTACGAGCAGTACTTC.

V is TRBV10-3 and J is TRBJ1-1; D is unresolved. Germline V gene lookup returns CDR1 ENHRY and CDR2 SYGVKD. This CDR3 has 13 residues. V shed 7 bases and J shed 0 bases, with 9 bases lying between them. CDR3 DNA: TGTGCCATCAACCCGGGTGTGAACACTGAAGCTTTCTTT. Protein product: CAINPGVNTEAFF.

V and J are TRBV29-1 and TRBJ2-7, with a tentative D call TRBD1 (5 bases). The V gene lost 4 bases and the J gene lost 3 bases, with 10 bases spanning the gap. The CDR3 is 12 amino acids. The germline V gene encodes CDR1 SQVTM and CDR2 ANQGSEA. The CDR3 spells CSVADTHYEQYF. The CDR3 DNA reads TGCAGCGTTGCGGACACCCACTACGAGCAGTACTTC.

This clone was picked up a small number of times. V is TRBV5-4 and J is TRBJ2-7, with a tentative D call TRBD2 (5 bases). V was trimmed by 4 bases and J by 0 bases, leaving 20 bases between them. The CDR3 contains 17 residues. Per the germline V gene, CDR1 is SGHNT and CDR2 is YYREEE (reference sequence). The CDR3 bases are TGTGCCAGCAGCCAAGATCTGAGGGCGGGCAGCTCCTACGAGCAGTACTTC. It translates to CASSQDLRAGSSYEQYF.

The rearrangement links TRBV6-1 to TRBJ2-2; D gene ambiguous. CDR3 length: 17 residues. Germline CDR1 reads MNHNS; CDR2 reads SASEGT. The V end was cut by 1 base, the J end by 6 bases, with 18 bases between. CDR3 in DNA: TGTGCCAGCAGTGAAGATATGATTAGCATCGACGCCGGGGAGCTGTTTTTT. Protein product: CASSEDMISIDAGELFF.

The chain links TRBV19 to TRBJ1-2; tentative D call: TRBD1 (5 bases). The CDR3 has 14 residues. Trimming took 6 bases from V and 8 from J, leaving 19 bases between them. Per the germline V gene, CDR1 is LNHDA and CDR2 is SQIVND (reference sequence). The CDR3 nucleotides read TGTGCCAGTAGCCCCTCCGGGGGGGTCCGGGGCTACACCTTC. Its translation: CASSPSGGVRGYTF.

The chain couples TRBV4-1 to TRBJ2-7; TRBD2 agrees at 10 bases. Germline CDR1 reads MGHRA; CDR2 reads YSYEKL. The CDR3 covers 15 residues. Trimming removed 2 bases from V and 4 bases from J; junction bases left unmatched: 5. CDR3 bases: TGCGCCAGCAGCCAACCCACTAGCGGGATATACGAGCAGTACTTC. It yields the protein CASSQPTSGIYEQYF.

The chain employs TRBV10-3 and TRBJ2-7, with a tentative D call TRBD2 (5 bases). The CDR3 is 15 residues long. Germline V gene data show CDR1 as ENHRY and CDR2 as SYGVKD. Trimming shortened V by 6 bases and J by 0 bases, and 15 bases separated the two germline ends. CDR3 in amino acids: CAIRDGGKSSYEQYF. CDR3 bases: TGTGCCATCAGGGATGGAGGAAAGAGCTCCTACGAGCAGTACTTC.

This chain links TRBV14 with TRBJ1-5; perhaps TRBD1 as D (6 bases). Germline assignment: CDR1 SGHDN and CDR2 FVKESK. The CDR3 runs to 14 residues. V lost 3 bases, J lost 3 bases, and 9 bases lay in between. CDR3 protein: CASSQRGNNQPQHF. The CDR3, as DNA: TGTGCCAGCAGCCAGAGGGGGAACAATCAGCCCCAGCATTTT.

The V call is TRBV10-3, the J call TRBJ1-3; the D is unclear. There are 16 residues in the CDR3. V was clipped by 0 bases and J by 2 bases, with 11 bases between them. From germline, CDR1 is ENHRY and CDR2 SYGVKD. The CDR3 sequence: CAISESIERAGNTIYF. Written as DNA, the CDR3 is TGTGCCATCAGTGAGTCTATTGAGAGAGCTGGAAACACCATATATTTT.

This chain connects TRBV7-8 to TRBJ2-7, with 13 positions matching TRBD2. Trimming took 1 base from V and 6 from J; bases not matched to a gene: 3. This CDR3 comprises 15 residues. Germline V gives CDR1 SGHVS, CDR2 FQNEAQ. The CDR3 DNA reads TGTGCCAGCAGCTTAGGGACTAGCGGGAGTGGCGAGCAGTACTTC. This encodes CASSLGTSGSGEQYF.

The chain is built from TRBV5-1 and TRBJ2-3, with D possibly matching TRBD2 (6 bases). From germline, CDR1 is SGHRS and CDR2 YFSETQ. Trimming removed 4 bases from V and 0 bases from J, with 9 bases in between. The CDR3 totals 14 residues. The CDR3 nucleotides are TGCGCCAGCAGCCCGGGGACTAGCACAGATACGCAGTATTTT. This encodes CASSPGTSTDTQYF.

The chain links TRBV19 to TRBJ1-5, with 8 positions matching TRBD1. The CDR3 is 17 amino acids. Per germline, CDR1 LNHDA and CDR2 SQIVND (reference sequence). V lost 2 bases to trimming and J lost 2 bases; unmatched junction nucleotides: 8. The CDR3: CASSIPFLTGGNQPQHF. The DNA of the CDR3 is TGTGCCAGTAGTATACCCTTCCTGACAGGGGGCAATCAGCCCCAGCATTTT.

This chain joins TRBV14 and TRBJ2-5; TRBD2 aligns across 9 bases. The germline V gene encodes CDR1 SGHDN and CDR2 FVKESK. V dropped 0 bases and J dropped 0; count of bases not matched to a gene: 8. This CDR3 has 18 amino acids. CDR3: CASSQEGPSGTYQETQYF. In nucleotides, the CDR3 is TGTGCCAGCAGCCAAGAAGGTCCTAGCGGGACGTACCAAGAGACCCAGTACTTC.

This chain links TRBV2 with TRBJ1-5; D possibly corresponds to TRBD1 (6 bases). This CDR3 is 18 amino acids long. Germline CDR1 is SNHLY and CDR2 is FYNNEI. The V end was cut by 4 bases, the J end by 3 bases, with 22 bases between. The CDR3 sequence is CASSVGRGRIYVNQPQHF. The CDR3 DNA reads as TGTGCCAGCAGTGTGGGCAGGGGCCGGATATATGTCAATCAGCCCCAGCATTTT.

The chain has TRBV29-1 and TRBJ2-3; maybe TRBD1 (5 bases). Germline loops: CDR1 SQVTM, CDR2 ANQGSEA. The CDR3 is 12 residues long. V lost 3 bases to trimming and J lost 2 bases, with 6 bases between them. The CDR3 here is CSVEDTTDTQYF. The DNA of the CDR3 is TGCAGCGTTGAGGACACCACAGATACGCAGTATTTT.

This clone was detected only a few times. The chain links TRBV7-8 to TRBJ2-7, with 9 bases fitting TRBD1. Germline values: CDR1 SGHVS, CDR2 FQNEAQ. The CDR3 is made up of 14 amino acids. The V segment lost 2 bases and the J segment 3 bases; nucleotides outside the gene matches: 2. The CDR3 sequence: CASSLLTGGYEQYF. CDR3 DNA: TGTGCCAGCAGCTTACTGACAGGGGGCTACGAGCAGTACTTC.

The V call is TRBV5-1, the J call TRBJ2-7, with D possibly matching TRBD2 (5 bases). V was trimmed by 0 bases and J by 0 bases, leaving 10 bases between them. Germline V lookup: CDR1 SGHRS, CDR2 YFSETQ. This CDR3 is 15 amino acids long. This CDR3 reads CASSLGIGSSYEQYF. For the CDR3, the DNA is TGCGCCAGCAGCTTGGGGATTGGGAGCTCCTACGAGCAGTACTTC.

A word on this clone: A read error may account for a junction end that differs from germline. J is TRBJ2-7 and V is TRBV14; the match to TRBD2 covers 11 bases. Germline CDR1 SGHDN, CDR2 FVKESK. The CDR3 is made up of 14 amino acids. The CDR3 DNA reads as TGTGCCAGCGACGGGGGACTAGCGGAGGCCCAGGTACACTTC. Protein product: CASDGGLAEAQVHF.

V usage is TRBV15 and J usage is TRBJ2-3; D is undetermined. V lost 2 bases and J 5 bases, leaving 11 bases between the germline ends. There are 14 residues in the CDR3. Per germline, CDR1 LNHNV and CDR2 YYDKDF (reference sequence). The CDR3 nucleotides read TGTGCCACCAGCAGACAAAGAGATAGAGATACGCAGTATTTT. Amino acid sequence: CATSRQRDRDTQYF.

The J gene is TRBJ2-1, the V gene TRBV5-1; 11 bases align to TRBD2. Per the germline V gene, CDR1 is SGHRS and CDR2 is YFSETQ. Germline trimming cut 0 bases from V and 4 bases from J; bases unmatched to any gene: 3. The CDR3 length is 16 residues. The CDR3 sequence is CASSLGRTSGYNEQFF. In DNA, the CDR3 is TGCGCCAGCAGCTTGGGCAGGACTAGCGGGTACAATGAGCAGTTCTTC.

The chain joins TRBV15 to TRBJ1-2; TRBD1 matches at 8 bases. The germline CDR1 and CDR2 sequences are LNHNV and YYDKDF (reference sequence). This CDR3 spans 13 amino acids. Trimming at V came to 5 bases and at J to 8 bases, leaving 7 bases not matched to a gene. This chain's CDR3 is CATSRTGSTGYTF. The CDR3 region has the DNA TGTGCCACCAGCCGGACAGGGAGTACCGGCTACACCTTC.

The chain carries TRBV2 and TRBJ1-2; TRBD1 matches at 7 bases. CDR1 is SNHLY and CDR2 is FYNNEI in the germline V gene. The CDR3 spans 16 residues. The trim removed 8 bases at V and 5 bases at J, leaving 17 bases unmatched. CDR3 residues: CASHYPADRAVYGYTF. CDR3 nucleotides: TGTGCCAGCCATTACCCTGCTGACAGGGCCGTGTATGGCTACACCTTC.